The 6 T cell receptor beta chains below come from one sample, sequenced in a study of beta chain features in type 1 diabetes. Study results and caveats: Type 1 diabetes patients had moderately but significantly shorter TCRB CDR3s in all four CD4+ subsets.

The isolated RNA, all of it, was reverse transcribed, so expressed TCRB transcripts were what got sequenced. Sequencing was performed with immunoSEQ multiplex PCR; in TCRdb, only in-frame clones are kept and a portion is missing. This table holds hundreds of thousands of clones, over 12% found once. The antigens of these receptors remain unknown. Sequencing was carried out using naive CD4+ T cells from blood. These receptors were collected from a man younger than 35 with type 1 diabetes.

This chain uses TRBV11-3 with TRBJ2-3; TRBD2 matches 9 bases. CDR3 size: 15 residues. CDR1 and CDR2 from the germline V gene are SGHNT and YENEEA. Germline trimming cut 7 bases from V and 3 bases from J; bases unmatched to any gene: 8. CDR3 in amino acids: CASTRAGGRTDTQYF. As DNA, the CDR3 is TGTGCCAGCACCCGTGCGGGGGGGCGAACAGATACGCAGTATTTT.

The rearrangement joins TRBV6-5 to TRBJ2-2, with TRBD1 identical over 9 bases. The CDR3 loop spans 14 amino acids. V lost 5 bases and J lost 5; bases outside the gene matches: 3. The V gene's germline CDR1 is MNHEY and CDR2 SVGAGI. CDR3 protein: CASSGTGRTGELFF. CDR3 nucleotides: TGTGCCAGCAGTGGGACAGGGAGGACCGGGGAGCTGTTTTTT.

This clone has more than one count but fewer than ten. The V call is TRBV18, the J call TRBJ1-2; D is unresolved. The CDR3 covers 14 residues. Germline V gene lookup returns CDR1 KGHSH and CDR2 LQKENI. The ends were cut back, 3 bases at V and 8 bases at J, with 16 bases in the middle. The CDR3 sequence: CASSPIGSRIGYTF. As DNA, the CDR3 is TGTGCCAGCTCACCTATAGGGAGTCGTATCGGCTACACCTTC.

The chain links TRBV6-1 to TRBJ2-1, with a possible D match to TRBD1 (5 bases). Germline V gives CDR1 MNHNS, CDR2 SASEGT. CDR3 size: 13 residues. Trimming took 6 bases from V and 9 from J, leaving 15 bases between them. The CDR3 DNA sequence: TGTGCCAGCAGCGGCCAGGGTTCGGGTGAGCAGTTCTTC. Amino acids: CASSGQGSGEQFF.

This sequence joins TRBV9 and TRBJ2-7; tentatively, D is TRBD1 (5 bases). V was shortened by 0 bases and J by 6 bases, with 13 bases between the two germline ends. Germline V lookup: CDR1 SGDLS, CDR2 YYNGEE. The length of the CDR3 is 14 residues. The CDR3 sequence: CASSVGGLRSEQYF. The DNA of the CDR3 is TGTGCCAGCAGCGTAGGGGGCTTGAGGTCCGAGCAGTACTTC.

This clone showed up just a few times. J is TRBJ1-1 and V is TRBV18; 8 positions match TRBD1. This CDR3 is 14 amino acids long. Germline V gives CDR1 KGHSH, CDR2 LQKENI. V was pared by 5 bases and J by 6 bases, with 8 bases of the junction left unmatched. The CDR3 bases are TGTGCCAGCTCATCGGACAGGGAATTTGCTGAAGCTTTCTTT. Its translation is CASSSDREFAEAFF.